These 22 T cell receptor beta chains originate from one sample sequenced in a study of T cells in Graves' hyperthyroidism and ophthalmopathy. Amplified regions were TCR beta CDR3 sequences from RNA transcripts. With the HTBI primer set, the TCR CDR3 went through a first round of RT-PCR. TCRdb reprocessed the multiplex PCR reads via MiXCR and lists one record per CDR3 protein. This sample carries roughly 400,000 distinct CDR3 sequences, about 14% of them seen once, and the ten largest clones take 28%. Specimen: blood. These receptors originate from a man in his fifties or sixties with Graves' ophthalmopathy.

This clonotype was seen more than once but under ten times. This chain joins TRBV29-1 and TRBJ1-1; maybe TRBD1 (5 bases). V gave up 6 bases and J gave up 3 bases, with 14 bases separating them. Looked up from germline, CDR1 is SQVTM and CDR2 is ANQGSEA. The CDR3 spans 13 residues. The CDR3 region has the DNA TGCAGCGTGAGGTGGTGGGGGGACACTGAAGCTTTCTTT. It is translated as CSVRWWGDTEAFF.

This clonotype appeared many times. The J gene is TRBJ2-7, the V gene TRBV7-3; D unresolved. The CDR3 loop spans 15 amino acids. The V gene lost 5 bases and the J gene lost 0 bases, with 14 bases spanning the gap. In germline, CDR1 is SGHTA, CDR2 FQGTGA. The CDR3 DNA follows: TGTGCCAGCAGCCCCGGGTTCGGCGTCTCCTACGAGCAGTACTTC. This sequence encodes CASSPGFGVSYEQYF. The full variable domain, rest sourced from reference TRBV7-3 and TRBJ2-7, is GAGVSQTPSNKVTEKGKYVELRCDPISGHTALYWYRQSLGQGPEFLIYFQGTGAADDSGLPNDRFFAVRPEGSVSTLKIQRTERGDSAVYLCASSPGFGVSYEQYFGPGTRLTVT.

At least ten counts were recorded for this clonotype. The CDR3 reads CASRTGWDTGELFF. The CDR3 DNA reads TGTGCCAGCAGGACAGGTTGGGACACCGGGGAGCTGTTTTTT. V is TRBV4-2 and J is TRBJ2-2; the D gene is possibly TRBD1 (6 bases). Looked up from germline, CDR1 is LGHNA and CDR2 is YNFKEQ. The CDR3 spans 14 residues. Between the trimmed V and J ends, which lost 6 bases and 3 bases, there was a span of 11 bases.

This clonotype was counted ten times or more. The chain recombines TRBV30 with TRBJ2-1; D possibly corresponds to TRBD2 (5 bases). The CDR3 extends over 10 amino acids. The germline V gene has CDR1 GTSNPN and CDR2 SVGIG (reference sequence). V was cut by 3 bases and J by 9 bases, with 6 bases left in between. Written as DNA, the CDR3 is TGTGCCTGGAGGCGGGTTGAGCAGTTCTTC. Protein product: CAWRRVEQFF.

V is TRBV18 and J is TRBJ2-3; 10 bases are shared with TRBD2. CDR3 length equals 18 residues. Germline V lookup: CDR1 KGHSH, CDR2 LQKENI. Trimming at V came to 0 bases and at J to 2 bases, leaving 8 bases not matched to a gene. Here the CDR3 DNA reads TGTGCCAGCTCACCACCGACGGGACTAGCGAGAGTCACAGATACGCAGTATTTT. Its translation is CASSPPTGLARVTDTQYF. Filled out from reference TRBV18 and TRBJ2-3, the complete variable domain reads NAGVMQNPRHLVRRRGQEARLRCSPMKGHSHVYWYRQLPEEGLKFMVYLQKENIIDESGMPKERFSAEFPKEGPSILRIQQVVRGDSAAYFCASSPPTGLARVTDTQYFGPGTRLTVL.

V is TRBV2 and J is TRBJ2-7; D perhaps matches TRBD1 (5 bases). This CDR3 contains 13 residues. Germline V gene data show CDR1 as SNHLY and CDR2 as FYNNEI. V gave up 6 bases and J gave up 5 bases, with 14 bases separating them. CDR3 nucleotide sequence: TGTGCCAGCAGAGGGTTCAGGGCCCACGAGCAGTACTTC. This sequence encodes CASRGFRAHEQYF.

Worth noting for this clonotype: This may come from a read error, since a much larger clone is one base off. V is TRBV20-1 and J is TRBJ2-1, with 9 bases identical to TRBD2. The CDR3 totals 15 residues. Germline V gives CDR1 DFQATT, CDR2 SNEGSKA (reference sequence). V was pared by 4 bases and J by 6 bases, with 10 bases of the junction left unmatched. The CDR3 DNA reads TGCAGTGCTACTGAACCTAGCGGGATGGTCAATGAGCAGTTCTTC. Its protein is CSATEPSGMVNEQFF.

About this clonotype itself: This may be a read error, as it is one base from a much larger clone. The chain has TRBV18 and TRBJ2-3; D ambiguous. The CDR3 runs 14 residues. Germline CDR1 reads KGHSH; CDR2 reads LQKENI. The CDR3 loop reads CASPPERSTDTQYF. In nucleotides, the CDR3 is TGTGCCAGCCCACCGGAAAGAAGCACAGATACGCAGTATTTT.

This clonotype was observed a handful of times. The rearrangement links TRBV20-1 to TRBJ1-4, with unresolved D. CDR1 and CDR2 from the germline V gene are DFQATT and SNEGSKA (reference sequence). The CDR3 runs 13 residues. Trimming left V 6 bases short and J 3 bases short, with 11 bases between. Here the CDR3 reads CSALDAANEKLFF. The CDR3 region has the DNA TGCAGTGCCCTAGATGCAGCTAATGAAAAACTGTTTTTT.

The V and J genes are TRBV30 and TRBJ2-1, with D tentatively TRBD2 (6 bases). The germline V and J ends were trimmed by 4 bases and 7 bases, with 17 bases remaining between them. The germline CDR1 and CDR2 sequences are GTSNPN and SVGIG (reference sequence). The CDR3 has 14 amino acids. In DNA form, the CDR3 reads TGTGCCTGGATTACCGCCCGGAGGGAAAATGAGCAGTTCTTC. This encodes CAWITARRENEQFF.

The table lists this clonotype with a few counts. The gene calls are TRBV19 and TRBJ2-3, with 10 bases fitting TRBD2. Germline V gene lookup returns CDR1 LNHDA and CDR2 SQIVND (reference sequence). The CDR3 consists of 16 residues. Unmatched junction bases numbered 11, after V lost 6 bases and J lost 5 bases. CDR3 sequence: CASRDASSGRGDTQYF. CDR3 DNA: TGTGCCAGTAGAGATGCGTCTAGCGGGAGAGGAGATACGCAGTATTTT.

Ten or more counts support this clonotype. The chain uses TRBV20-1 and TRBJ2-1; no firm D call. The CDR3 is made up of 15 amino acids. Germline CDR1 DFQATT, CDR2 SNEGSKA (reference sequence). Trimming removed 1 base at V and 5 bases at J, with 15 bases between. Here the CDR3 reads CSARGIRNPNNEQFF. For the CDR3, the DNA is TGCAGTGCTAGAGGTATACGGAACCCTAACAATGAGCAGTTCTTC.

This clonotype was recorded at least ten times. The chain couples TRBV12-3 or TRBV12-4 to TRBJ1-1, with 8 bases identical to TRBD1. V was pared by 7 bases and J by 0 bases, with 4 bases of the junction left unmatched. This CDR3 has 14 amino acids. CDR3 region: CASNTQGVNTEAFF. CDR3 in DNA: TGTGCCAGCAACACACAGGGGGTGAACACTGAAGCTTTCTTT.

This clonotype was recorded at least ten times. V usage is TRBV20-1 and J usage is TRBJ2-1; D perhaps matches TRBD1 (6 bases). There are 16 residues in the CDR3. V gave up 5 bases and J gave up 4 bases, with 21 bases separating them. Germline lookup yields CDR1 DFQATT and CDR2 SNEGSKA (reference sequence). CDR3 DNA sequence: TGCAGTGCTGGCCCCAGGGAGCGGACAGCTTACAATGAGCAGTTCTTC. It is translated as CSAGPRERTAYNEQFF.

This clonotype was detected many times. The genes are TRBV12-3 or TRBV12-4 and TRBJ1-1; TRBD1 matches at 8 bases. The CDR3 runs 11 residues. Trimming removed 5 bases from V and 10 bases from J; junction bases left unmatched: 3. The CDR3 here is CASSQGAGAFF. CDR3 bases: TGTGCCAGCAGTCAGGGGGCAGGAGCTTTCTTT.

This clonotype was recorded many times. The CDR3 loop reads CASSQGRGTEAFF. Written as DNA, the CDR3 is TGTGCCAGCAGCCAAGGTCGGGGCACTGAAGCTTTCTTT. The rearrangement uses TRBV3-1 and TRBJ1-1; D unresolved. Trimming removed 1 base at V and 4 bases at J, with 7 bases between. CDR1 LGHDT and CDR2 YNNKEL come from the germline V gene (reference sequence). The length of the CDR3 is 13 residues.

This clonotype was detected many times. The CDR3 DNA follows: TGTGCCAGCAGTTTGCGACTAGCGGGGGACGGGGCCCAGTACTTC. It codes for CASSLRLAGDGAQYF. This chain joins TRBV28 and TRBJ2-5; TRBD2 matches at 12 bases. Per germline, CDR1 MDHEN and CDR2 SYDVKM. Losses at the gene ends were 3 bases for V and 9 bases for J; bases not matched to a gene: 8. This CDR3 region has 15 residues.

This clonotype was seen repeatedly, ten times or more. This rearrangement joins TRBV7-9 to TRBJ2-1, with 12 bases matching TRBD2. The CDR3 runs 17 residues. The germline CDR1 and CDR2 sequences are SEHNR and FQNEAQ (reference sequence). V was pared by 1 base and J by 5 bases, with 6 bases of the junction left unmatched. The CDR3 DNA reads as TGTGCCAGCAGCTTAGTAGGACTAGCGGGAAGAGACAATGAGCAGTTCTTC. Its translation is CASSLVGLAGRDNEQFF.

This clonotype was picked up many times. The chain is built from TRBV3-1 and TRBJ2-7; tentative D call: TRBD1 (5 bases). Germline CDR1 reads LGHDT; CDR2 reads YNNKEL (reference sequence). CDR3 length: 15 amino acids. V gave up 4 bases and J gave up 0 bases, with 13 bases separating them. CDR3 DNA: TGTGCCAGCAGCCCCGACGGACACGGCTCCTACGAGCAGTACTTC. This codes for CASSPDGHGSYEQYF.

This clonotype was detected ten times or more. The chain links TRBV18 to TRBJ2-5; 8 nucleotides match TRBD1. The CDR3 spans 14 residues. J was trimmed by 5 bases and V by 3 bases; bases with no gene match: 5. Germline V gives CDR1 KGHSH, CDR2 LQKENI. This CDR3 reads CASSPVDRDETQYF. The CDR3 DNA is TGTGCCAGCTCACCCGTGGACAGGGATGAGACCCAGTACTTC. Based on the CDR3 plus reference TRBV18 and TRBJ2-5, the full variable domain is NAGVMQNPRHLVRRRGQEARLRCSPMKGHSHVYWYRQLPEEGLKFMVYLQKENIIDESGMPKERFSAEFPKEGPSILRIQQVVRGDSAAYFCASSPVDRDETQYFGPGTRLLVL.

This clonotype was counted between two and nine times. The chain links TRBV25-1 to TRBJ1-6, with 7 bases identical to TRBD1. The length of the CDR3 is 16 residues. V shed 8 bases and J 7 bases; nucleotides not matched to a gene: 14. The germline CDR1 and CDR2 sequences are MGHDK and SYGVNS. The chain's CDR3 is CASQISGGSPNSPLHF. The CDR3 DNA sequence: TGTGCCAGCCAAATTTCAGGGGGTTCCCCAAATTCACCCCTCCACTTT. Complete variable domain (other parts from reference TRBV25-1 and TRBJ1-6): EADIYQTPRYLVIGTGKKITLECSQTMGHDKMYWYQQDPGMELHLIHYSYGVNSTEKGDLSSESTVSRIRTEHFPLTLESARPSHTSQYLCASQISGGSPNSPLHFGNGTRLTVT.

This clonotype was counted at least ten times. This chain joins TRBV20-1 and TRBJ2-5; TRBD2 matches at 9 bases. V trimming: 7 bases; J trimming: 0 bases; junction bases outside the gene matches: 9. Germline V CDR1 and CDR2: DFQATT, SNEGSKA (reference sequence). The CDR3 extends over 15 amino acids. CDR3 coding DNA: TGCAGTGGTTTGTCGCTAGCGGGGAACCAAGAGACCCAGTACTTC. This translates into CSGLSLAGNQETQYF.